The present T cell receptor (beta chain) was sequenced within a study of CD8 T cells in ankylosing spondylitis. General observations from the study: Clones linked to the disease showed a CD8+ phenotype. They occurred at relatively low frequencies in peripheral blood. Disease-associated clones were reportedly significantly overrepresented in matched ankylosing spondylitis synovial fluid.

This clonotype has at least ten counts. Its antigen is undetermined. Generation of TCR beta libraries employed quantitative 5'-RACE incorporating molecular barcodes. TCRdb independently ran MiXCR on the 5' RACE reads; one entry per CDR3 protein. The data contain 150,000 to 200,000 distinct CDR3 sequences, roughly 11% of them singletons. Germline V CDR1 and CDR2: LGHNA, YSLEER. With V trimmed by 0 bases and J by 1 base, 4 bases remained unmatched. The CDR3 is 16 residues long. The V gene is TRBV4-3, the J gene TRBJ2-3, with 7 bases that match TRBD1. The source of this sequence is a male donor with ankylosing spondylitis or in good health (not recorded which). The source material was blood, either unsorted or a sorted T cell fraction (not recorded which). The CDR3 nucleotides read TGCGCCAGCAGCCAAGATATTGGACAGGGCACAGATACGCAGTATTTT. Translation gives CASSQDIGQGTDTQYF.